The T cell receptor (beta chain) under discussion was sequenced for a study of regulatory T cells in long-lasting Graves disease. Study-wide findings and caveats: A greater number of public clonotypes (approximately 2,500) was shared by persistent patients than by new patients (just over 950). Persistent Graves' disease cases displayed lower TCR diversity than newly diagnosed ones. Persistent disease preferred TRBV28, TRBJ1-2 and TRBJ2-5; new disease, TRBV20-1 and TRBJ2-1.

Germline loops: CDR1 SGHNT, CDR2 YENEEA. CDR3 size: 13 residues. Losses at the gene ends were 4 bases for V and 5 bases for J; bases not matched to a gene: 4. TCR beta libraries were built with iRepertoire HTBI primers and Arm-PCR of CDR3 regions. TCRdb ran MiXCR on the multiplex PCR reads and lists one entry per CDR3 protein. The table records a few hundred thousand distinct CDR3 sequences, roughly 21% of them present only once. This clonotype has ten or more counts. Antigen specificity is unknown. Time point indicated: persistent/refractory GD, antithyroid drugs over 5 years with positive TRAb. The TCR library was prepared using RNA isolated from PBMCs. Graves' disease diagnosis was established per American Thyroid Association guidelines.

The material sequenced was peripheral blood mononuclear cells (PBMCs), taken when the disease was refractory, from a patient treated with antithyroid drugs. The genes are TRBV11-3 and TRBJ2-5; 7 nucleotides line up with TRBD1. The source is a female donor with Graves disease. The CDR3 is CASSSGQVETQYF. For the CDR3, the DNA is TGTGCCAGCAGCTCCGGACAGGTCGAGACCCAGTACTTC.